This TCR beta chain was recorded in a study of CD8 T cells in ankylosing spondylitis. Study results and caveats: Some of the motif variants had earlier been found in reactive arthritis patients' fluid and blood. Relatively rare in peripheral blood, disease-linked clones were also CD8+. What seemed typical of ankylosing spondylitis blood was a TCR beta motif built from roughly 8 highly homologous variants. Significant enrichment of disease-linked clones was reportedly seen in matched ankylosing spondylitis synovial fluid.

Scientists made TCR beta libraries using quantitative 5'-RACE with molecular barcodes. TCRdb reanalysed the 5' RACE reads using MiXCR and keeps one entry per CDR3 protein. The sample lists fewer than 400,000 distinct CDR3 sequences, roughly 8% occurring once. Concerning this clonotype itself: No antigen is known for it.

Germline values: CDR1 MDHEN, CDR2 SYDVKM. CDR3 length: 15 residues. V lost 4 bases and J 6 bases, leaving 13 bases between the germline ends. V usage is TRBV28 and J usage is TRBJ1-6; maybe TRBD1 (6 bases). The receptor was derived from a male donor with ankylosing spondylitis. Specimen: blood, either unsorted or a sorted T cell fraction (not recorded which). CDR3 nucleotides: TGTGCCAGCAGTTCTTTGACAGGCTTTAATTCACCCCTCCACTTT. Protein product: CASSSLTGFNSPLHF. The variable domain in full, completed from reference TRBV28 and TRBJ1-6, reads DVKVTQSSRYLVKRTGEKVFLECVQDMDHENMFWYRQDPGLGLRLIYFSYDVKMKEKGDIPEGYSVSREKKERFSLILESASTNQTSMYLCASSSLTGFNSPLHFGNGTRLTVT.